This note documents a single T cell receptor (beta chain) sequence. Its antigen is not identified. The data were produced by immunoSEQ multiplex PCR, yet TCRdb's version contains in-frame clones alone and is incomplete. Of roughly 30,000 clones detected, roughly 87% appear once; the ten largest clones hold 40% to 60%. These data are taken from a study of lymphopenia after photon versus proton radiotherapy. Study results and caveats: Post-nadir diversity loss with photons came from oligoclonal expansion, particularly CD8+ Temra cells. Proton therapy kept repertoires fairly stable, unlike photons, which gained effector/memory cells. Only patients who died were analyzed for survival; proton advantage is unproven. Post-nadir TCR diversity decline inversely tracked overall survival among those who died.

The junction had 7 bases not matched to a gene; V was cut back by 4 bases and J by 9 bases. This CDR3 region has 13 residues. Per the germline V gene, CDR1 is SGHAT and CDR2 is FQNNGV. The chain links TRBV11-2 to TRBJ2-5; 8 nucleotides line up with TRBD1. The clonotype comes from a woman aged 55-75 years with cholangiocarcinoma. Some clones in this sample may be carry-over from other donors' samples. The specimen comprised peripheral blood, sampled from a patient treated with proton-based radiotherapy. The DNA of the CDR3 is TGTGCCAGCAGCTCGGACAGGGCCCGGTCCCAGTACTTC. Its protein is CASSSDRARSQYF. The whole variable domain, remainder taken from reference TRBV11-2 and TRBJ2-5, is EAGVAQSPRYKIIEKRQSVAFWCNPISGHATLYWYQQILGQGPKLLIQFQNNGVVDDSQLPKDRFSAERLKGVDSTLKIQPAKLEDSAVYLCASSSDRARSQYFGPGTRLLVL.